This T cell receptor (beta chain) was recorded in a study of CD4 T cells in relation to SARS-CoV-2 and coronaviruses. In the study overall: PBMCs were cultured with antigen for less than twelve days before TCR beta sequencing.

Using immunoSEQ multiplex PCR, the repertoire was profiled, and TCRdb retains in-frame clones only, with some absent. The sample records some 30,000 clones, 65% to 80% being singletons. With regard to this clone: Its matching antigen is unknown.

Germline CDR1 and CDR2: MGHDK and SYGVNS. This CDR3 spans 13 amino acids. V was trimmed by 8 bases and J by 2 bases, leaving 11 bases between them. Sequenced input: memory CD4+ T cells from PBMCs, cultured in vitro. The chain has TRBV25-1 and TRBJ2-3; D is perhaps TRBD1 (5 bases). This sequence originates from an adult with COVID-19. The CDR3 DNA reads as TGTGCCAGCCAGACAGTCAACACAGATACGCAGTATTTT. It is translated as CASQTVNTDTQYF.